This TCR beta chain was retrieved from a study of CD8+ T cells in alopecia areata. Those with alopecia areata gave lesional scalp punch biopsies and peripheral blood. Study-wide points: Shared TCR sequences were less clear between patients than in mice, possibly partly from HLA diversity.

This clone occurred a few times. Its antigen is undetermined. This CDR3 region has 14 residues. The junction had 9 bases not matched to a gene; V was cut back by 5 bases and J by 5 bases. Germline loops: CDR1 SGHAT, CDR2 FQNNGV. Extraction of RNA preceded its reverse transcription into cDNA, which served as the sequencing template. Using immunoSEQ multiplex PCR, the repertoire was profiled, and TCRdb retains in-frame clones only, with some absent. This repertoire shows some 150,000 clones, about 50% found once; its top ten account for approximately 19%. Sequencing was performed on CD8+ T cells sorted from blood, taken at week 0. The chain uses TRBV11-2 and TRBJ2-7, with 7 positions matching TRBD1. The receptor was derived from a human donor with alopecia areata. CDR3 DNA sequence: TGTGCCAGCAGCCCCTCCAGGGGGTCCAACGAGCAGTACTTC. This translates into CASSPSRGSNEQYF.